This TCR beta chain was identified in a study of vaccination and CD4 T cells after COVID-19. Turning to the study itself: Participants received two doses of either BNT162b2 or mRNA-1273 vaccine.

This clonotype was picked up a small number of times. Its antigen is currently unknown. The Oncomine TCR Beta short-read assay was applied to DNA of cultured CD4+ T cells. Via MiXCR, TCRdb re-called the PCR reads, giving one row per CDR3 protein. The table has around 7,000 distinct CDR3 sequences, 45% to 60% seen once. CDR1 and CDR2 from the germline V gene are ENHRY and SYGVKD. This CDR3 is 16 amino acids long. J lost 4 bases, V lost 6 bases, and 12 bases had no gene match. Described treatment: roughly ten-day PBMC culture with coronavirus spike peptide pools or control peptides (ViraFEST assay). Gathered ahead of the COVID-19 pandemic (2011-2018) were the CD4+ T cells of the unexposed donor.

This receptor was obtained from a human donor in good health. The sequencing sample was made of CD4+ T cells from blood, cultured in vitro. The chain links TRBV10-3 to TRBJ2-7, with 10 bases lining up with TRBD1. As DNA, the CDR3 is TGTGCCATCAGCGTCCAGGGACAGGGGAGTACGTACGAGCAGTACTTC. As protein: CAISVQGQGSTYEQYF.